The T cell receptor beta chain under discussion was sequenced for a study of shared clonotypes between healthy human individuals. Overall study: Used for every donor were three CD4 naive, three CD4 memory, two CD8 naive and one CD8 memory plate.

Data came from immunoSEQ multiplex PCR; TCRdb stores just in-frame clones and leaves some out. The sample contains 2,100,000 or so clones, roughly 95% of which appear only once. CDR3 length: 16 amino acids. This receptor was taken from a young man in good health. This chain joins TRBV21-1 and TRBJ2-5. TRBV21-1 is tagged as a pseudogene. Sequencing was performed on naive CD4+ T cells sorted from blood. Regarding subset: CD45RA+ positively selected. Here the CDR3 DNA reads TGTGCCAGCGGGAAGGGCAGCGAGGTACTTATAAAGACCCAGTACTTC. The encoded protein is CASGKGSEVLIKTQYF.